This entry features one T cell receptor beta chain sequence. Sequence at one end of the junction differs from germline and may be a read error. The sample originates from a study of blood T cells in healthy people across ages. The use of a sample-barcoded 5' primer and a J-beta primer mix characterized a second PCR of roughly 7 to 12 cycles. MiXCR was run by TCRdb on the 5' RACE reads, yielding one entry per CDR3 protein. Here the sample spans approximately 800,000 distinct CDR3 sequences, roughly three fifths being singletons. The CDR3 runs to 16 residues. Germline CDR1 and CDR2: DFQATT and SNEGSKA (reference sequence).

The chain recombines TRBV20-1 with TRBJ1-6; 7 positions match TRBD1. This TCR came from a man aged 40-49 years in good health. The sequenced sample was blood. The CDR3: CSAARDSSSYNSPHHF. CDR3 sequence (DNA): TGCAGTGCTGCGAGGGACAGCAGCTCCTATAATTCACCCCACCACTTT.